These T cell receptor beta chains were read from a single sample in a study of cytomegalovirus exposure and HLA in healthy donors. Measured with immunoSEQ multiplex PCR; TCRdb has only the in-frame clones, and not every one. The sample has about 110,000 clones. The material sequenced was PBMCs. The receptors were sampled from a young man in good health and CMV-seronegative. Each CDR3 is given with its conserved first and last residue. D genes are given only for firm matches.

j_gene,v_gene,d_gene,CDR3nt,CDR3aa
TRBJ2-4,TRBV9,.,TGTGCCAGCAGCCCCGACTTAACAGGGAAAAACATTCAGTACTTC,CASSPDLTGKNIQYF
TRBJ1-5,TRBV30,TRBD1,TGTGCCTGGAGTTCGGGACAGGGGGAAATTCAGCCCCAGCATTTT,CAWSSGQGEIQPQHF
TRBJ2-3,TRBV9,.,TGTGCCAGCAGCCCCCGGGCGGGGAGGAGCACAGATACGCAGTATTTT,CASSPRAGRSTDTQYF
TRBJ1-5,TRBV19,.,TGTGCCAGTAGTAGATCGGCCCGGGGCAATCAGCCCCAGCATTTT,CASSRSARGNQPQHF
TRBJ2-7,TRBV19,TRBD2,TGTGCCAGTAGTGCATTAGGGACTAGCGGGAGGAAAGGGACCTACGAGCAGTACTTC,CASSALGTSGRKGTYEQYF
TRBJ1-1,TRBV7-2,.,TGTGCCAGCAGCAGGGGGGGGGAGAACACTGAAGCTTTCTTT,CASSRGGENTEAFF
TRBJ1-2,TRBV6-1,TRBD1,TGTGCCAGCAGTCTGGACAGGGTCAGTGGCTACACCTTC,CASSLDRVSGYTF
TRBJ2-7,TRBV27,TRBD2,TGTGCCAGCAGTTTAAGACTAGCGGGCCCCTACGAGCAGTACTTC,CASSLRLAGPYEQYF
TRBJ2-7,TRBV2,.,TGTGCCAGCAGTGAAGGGTCAGCGTACGAGCAGTACTTC,CASSEGSAYEQYF
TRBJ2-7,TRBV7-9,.,TGTGCCAGCAGCAAGAGCTCCTACGAGCAGTACTTC,CASSKSSYEQYF
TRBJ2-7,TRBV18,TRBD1,TGTGCCAGCTCACCACGGGACAGCTACGAGCAGTACTTC,CASSPRDSYEQYF
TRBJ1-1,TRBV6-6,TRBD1,TGTGCCAGCAGCACGACAGGGGATAAGGGTGAAGCTTTCTTT,CASSTTGDKGEAFF
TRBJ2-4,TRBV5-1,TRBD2,TGCGCCAGCAGCCGTACGACTAGCGGGGAAAACATTCAGTACTTC,CASSRTTSGENIQYF
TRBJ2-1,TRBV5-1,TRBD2,TGCGCCAGCAGCTCAGGACTAGCGGGAGTTCGGATTGAGCAGTTCTTC,CASSSGLAGVRIEQFF
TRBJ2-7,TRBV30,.,TGTGCCTGGAGGGGACTTTCCTACGAGCAGTACTTC,CAWRGLSYEQYF
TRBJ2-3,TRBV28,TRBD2,TGTGCCAGCAGTTTGGGTAGCGGGAGCACAGATACGCAGTATTTT,CASSLGSGSTDTQYF
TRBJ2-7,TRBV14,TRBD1,TGTGCCAGCAGCTCTTGGACAGGGAGCTCCTACGAGCAGTACTTC,CASSSWTGSSYEQYF
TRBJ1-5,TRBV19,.,TGTGCCAGTAGTATTGGAGGTTGGGATCAGCCCCAGCATTTT,CASSIGGWDQPQHF
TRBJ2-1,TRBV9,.,TGTGCCAGCAGCGTAGAGGGAAGGGCGGGCCAGTTCTTC,CASSVEGRAGQFF
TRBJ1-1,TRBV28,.,TGTGCCAGCAGCTTGACACTTAACACTGAAGCTTTCTTT,CASSLTLNTEAFF
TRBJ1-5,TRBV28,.,TGTGCCAGCAGTTTATTGAGTTTTGGACGGGGAAGCAATCAGCCCCAGCATTTT,CASSLLSFGRGSNQPQHF
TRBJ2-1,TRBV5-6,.,TGTGCCAGCAGCTTGGCCGCGGGGGCCGGGAATGAGCAGTTCTTC,CASSLAAGAGNEQFF
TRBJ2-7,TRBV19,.,TGTGCCAGTGGGTCTAGGAGCTCCTACGAGCAGTACTTC,CASGSRSSYEQYF
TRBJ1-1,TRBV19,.,TGTGCCACTTCAGACAGACCTAACACTGAAGCTTTCTTT,CATSDRPNTEAFF
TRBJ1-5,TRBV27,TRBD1,TGTGCCAGCAGCCCGGGACAGGGGCCGGATCAGCCCCAGCATTTT,CASSPGQGPDQPQHF
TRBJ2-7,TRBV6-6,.,TGTGCCAGCAACCCAGTGCAGGGCCTCTCCTACGAGCAGTACTTC,CASNPVQGLSYEQYF
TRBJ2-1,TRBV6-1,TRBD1,TGTGCCAGCAGGGGGACAGGGATCAACAATGAGCAGTTCTTC,CASRGTGINNEQFF
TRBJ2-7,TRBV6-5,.,TGTGCCAGCAGTGAATCTTGGGGCAGCTACGAGCAGTACTTC,CASSESWGSYEQYF
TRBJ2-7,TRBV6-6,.,TGTGCCAGCAGTTACTTTTTCCAGGGGCTGGGTTACGAGCAGTACTTC,CASSYFFQGLGYEQYF
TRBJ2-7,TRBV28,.,TGTGCCAGCAGTTTTGGGGGACTCTACGAGCAGTACTTC,CASSFGGLYEQYF
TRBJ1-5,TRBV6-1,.,TGTGCCAGCAGTTCCAACAGGGATCAGCCCCAGCATTTT,CASSSNRDQPQHF